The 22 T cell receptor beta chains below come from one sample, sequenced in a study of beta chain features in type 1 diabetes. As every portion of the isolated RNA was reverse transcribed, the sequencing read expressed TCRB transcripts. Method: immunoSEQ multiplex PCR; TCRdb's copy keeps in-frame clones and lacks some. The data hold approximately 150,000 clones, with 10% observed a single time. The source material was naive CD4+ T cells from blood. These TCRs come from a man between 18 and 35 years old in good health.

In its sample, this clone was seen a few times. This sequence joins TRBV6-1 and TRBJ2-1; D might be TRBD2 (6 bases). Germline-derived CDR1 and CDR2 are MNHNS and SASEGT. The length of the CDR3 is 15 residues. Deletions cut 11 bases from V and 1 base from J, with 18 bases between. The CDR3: CAAQGFLASYNEQFF. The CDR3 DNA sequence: TGTGCCGCTCAGGGATTCCTAGCGTCCTACAATGAGCAGTTCTTC.

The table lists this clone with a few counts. CDR3 coding DNA: TGTGCCATCAGGGGAGCAGGGGGCGGAGAGACCCAGTACTTC. Translated: CAIRGAGGGETQYF. V and J are TRBV10-3 and TRBJ2-5, with TRBD1 identical over 8 bases. Germline V gene lookup returns CDR1 ENHRY and CDR2 SYGVKD. The J segment lost 4 bases and the V segment lost 6 bases, leaving 7 bases of the junction unmatched. The CDR3 totals 14 residues.

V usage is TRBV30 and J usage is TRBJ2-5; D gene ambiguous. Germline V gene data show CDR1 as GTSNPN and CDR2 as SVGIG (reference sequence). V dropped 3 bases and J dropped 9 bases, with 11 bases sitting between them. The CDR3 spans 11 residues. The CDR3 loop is CAWRLNAAQYF. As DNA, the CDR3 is TGTGCCTGGAGGTTGAACGCGGCCCAGTACTTC.

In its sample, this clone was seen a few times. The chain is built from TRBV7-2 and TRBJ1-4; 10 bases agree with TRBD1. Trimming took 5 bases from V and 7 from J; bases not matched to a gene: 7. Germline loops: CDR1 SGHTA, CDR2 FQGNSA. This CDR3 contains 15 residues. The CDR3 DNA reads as TGTGCCAGCAGCCCCGGGACAGGGGCAGGTGAAAAACTGTTTTTT. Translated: CASSPGTGAGEKLFF. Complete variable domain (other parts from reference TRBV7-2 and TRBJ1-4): GAGVSQSPSNKVTEKGKDVELRCDPISGHTALYWYRQSLGQGLEFLIYFQGNSAPDKSGLPSDRFSAERTGGSVSTLTIQRTQQEDSAVYLCASSPGTGAGEKLFFGSGTQLSVL.

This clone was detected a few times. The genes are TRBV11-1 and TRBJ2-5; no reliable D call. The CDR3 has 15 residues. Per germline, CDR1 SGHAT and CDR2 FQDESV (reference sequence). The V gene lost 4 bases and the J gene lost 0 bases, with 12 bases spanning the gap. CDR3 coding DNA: TGTGCCAGCAGCTCCCTACGGTGGTACCAAGAGACCCAGTACTTC. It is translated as CASSSLRWYQETQYF.

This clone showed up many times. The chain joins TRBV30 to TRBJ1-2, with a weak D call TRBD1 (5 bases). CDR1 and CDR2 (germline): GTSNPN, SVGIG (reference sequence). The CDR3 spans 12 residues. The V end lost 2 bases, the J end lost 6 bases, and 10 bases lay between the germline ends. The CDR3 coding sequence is TGTGCCTGGAGTTCGGGGGGTGATGGCTACACCTTC. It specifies CAWSSGGDGYTF.

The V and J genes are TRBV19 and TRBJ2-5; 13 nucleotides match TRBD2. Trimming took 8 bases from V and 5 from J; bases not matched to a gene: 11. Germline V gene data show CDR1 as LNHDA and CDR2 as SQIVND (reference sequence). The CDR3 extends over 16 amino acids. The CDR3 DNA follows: TGTGCCAGTTTACCGACTAGCGGGGGGCCGGTGGAGACCCAGTACTTC. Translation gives CASLPTSGGPVETQYF.

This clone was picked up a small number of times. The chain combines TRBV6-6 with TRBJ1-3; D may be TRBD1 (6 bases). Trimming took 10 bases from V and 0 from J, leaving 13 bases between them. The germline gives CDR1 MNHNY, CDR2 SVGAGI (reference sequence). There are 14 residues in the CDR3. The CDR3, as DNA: TGTGCCACCCAAGGACAGAACTCTGGAAACACCATATATTTT. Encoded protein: CATQGQNSGNTIYF.

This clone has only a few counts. CDR3 region: CASSRNEGTQPQHF. CDR3 coding DNA: TGCGCCAGCAGCCGAAACGAGGGAACTCAGCCCCAGCATTTT. The V and J genes are TRBV4-1 and TRBJ1-5; D gene ambiguous. From germline, CDR1 is MGHRA and CDR2 YSYEKL. The CDR3 runs 14 residues. Trimming took 4 bases from V and 6 from J, leaving 13 bases between them.

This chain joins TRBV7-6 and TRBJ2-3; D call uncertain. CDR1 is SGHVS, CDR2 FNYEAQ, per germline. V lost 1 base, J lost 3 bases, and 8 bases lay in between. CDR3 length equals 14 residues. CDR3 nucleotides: TGTGCCAGCAGCTTAGGGGCCTGGACAGATACGCAGTATTTT. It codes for CASSLGAWTDTQYF.

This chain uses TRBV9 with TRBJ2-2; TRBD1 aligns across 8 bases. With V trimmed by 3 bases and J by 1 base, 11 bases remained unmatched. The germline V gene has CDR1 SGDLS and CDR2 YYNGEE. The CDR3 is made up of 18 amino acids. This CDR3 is CASSANAGGGLNTGELFF. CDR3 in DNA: TGTGCCAGCAGCGCCAACGCAGGGGGCGGGTTGAACACCGGGGAGCTGTTTTTT.

The CDR3 loop is CASSLRGGLTYEQYF. Written as DNA, the CDR3 is TGTGCCAGCAGCTTAAGGGGGGGTCTTACCTACGAGCAGTACTTC. The chain couples TRBV7-3 to TRBJ2-7, with TRBD2 matching 7 bases. Germline V gene lookup returns CDR1 SGHTA and CDR2 FQGTGA. The CDR3 spans 15 residues. V was clipped by 1 base and J by 2 bases; unmatched bases: 5.

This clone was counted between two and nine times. The CDR3 region is CASSLTGPGLQYF. The CDR3 bases are TGCGCCAGCAGCTTAACAGGGCCTGGGTTGCAGTATTTT. The chain is built from TRBV5-1 and TRBJ2-3; D is possibly TRBD1 (6 bases). Deletions cut 2 bases from V and 11 bases from J, with 15 bases between. The CDR3 runs to 13 residues. Germline V CDR1 and CDR2: SGHRS, YFSETQ.

The CDR3 loop reads CASSRFGTSSTTEAFF. CDR3 sequence (DNA): TGTGCCAGCAGCAGGTTCGGGACTTCCAGTACCACTGAAGCTTTCTTT. The chain links TRBV5-6 to TRBJ1-1; D perhaps matches TRBD1 (5 bases). Trimming shortened V by 4 bases and J by 4 bases, and 20 bases separated the two germline ends. CDR3 length equals 16 residues. Germline values: CDR1 SGHDT, CDR2 YYEEEE.

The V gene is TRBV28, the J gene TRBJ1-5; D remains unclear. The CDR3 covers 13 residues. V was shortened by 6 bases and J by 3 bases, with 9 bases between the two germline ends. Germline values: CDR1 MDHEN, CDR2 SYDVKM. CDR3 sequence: CASRGGYNQPQHF. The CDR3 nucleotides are TGTGCCAGCAGGGGAGGGTACAATCAGCCCCAGCATTTT.

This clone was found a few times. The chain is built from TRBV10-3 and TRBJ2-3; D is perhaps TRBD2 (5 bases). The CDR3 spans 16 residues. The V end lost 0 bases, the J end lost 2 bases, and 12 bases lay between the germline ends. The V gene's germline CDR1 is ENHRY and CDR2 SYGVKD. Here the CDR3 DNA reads TGTGCCATCAGTGAGTCGGCTAGCTGGAACACAGATACGCAGTATTTT. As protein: CAISESASWNTDTQYF.

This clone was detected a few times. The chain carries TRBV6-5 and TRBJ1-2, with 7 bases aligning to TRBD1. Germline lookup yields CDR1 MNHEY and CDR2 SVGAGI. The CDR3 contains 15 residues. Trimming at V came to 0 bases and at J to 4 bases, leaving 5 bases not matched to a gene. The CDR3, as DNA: TGTGCCAGCAGTTACTCATTGACAGGGAGCTATGGCTACACCTTC. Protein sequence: CASSYSLTGSYGYTF.

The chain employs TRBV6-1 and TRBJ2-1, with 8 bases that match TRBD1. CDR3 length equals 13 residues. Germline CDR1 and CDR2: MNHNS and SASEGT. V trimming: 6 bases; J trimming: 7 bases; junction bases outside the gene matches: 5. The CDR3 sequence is CASRRRQGNEQFF. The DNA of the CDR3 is TGTGCCAGCAGACGGAGACAGGGGAATGAGCAGTTCTTC.

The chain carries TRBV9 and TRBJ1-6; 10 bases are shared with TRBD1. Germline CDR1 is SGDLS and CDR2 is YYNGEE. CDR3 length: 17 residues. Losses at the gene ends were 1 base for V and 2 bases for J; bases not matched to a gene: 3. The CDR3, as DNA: TGTGCCAGCAGCGTAAGACAGGGGGCAACCTATAATTCACCCCTCCACTTT. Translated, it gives CASSVRQGATYNSPLHF.

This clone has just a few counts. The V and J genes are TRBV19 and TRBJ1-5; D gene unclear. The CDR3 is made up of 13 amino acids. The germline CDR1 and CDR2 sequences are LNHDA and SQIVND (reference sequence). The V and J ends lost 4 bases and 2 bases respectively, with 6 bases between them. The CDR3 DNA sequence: TGTGCCAGTAGTACAGGCCGCAATCAGCCCCAGCATTTT. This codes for CASSTGRNQPQHF.

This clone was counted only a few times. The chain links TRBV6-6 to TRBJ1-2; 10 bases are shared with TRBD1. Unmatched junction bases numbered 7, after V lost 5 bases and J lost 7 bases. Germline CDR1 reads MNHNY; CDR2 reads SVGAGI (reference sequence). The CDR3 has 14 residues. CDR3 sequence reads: CASSTDRGSSGYTF. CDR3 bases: TGTGCCAGCAGTACGGACAGGGGGTCGTCTGGCTACACCTTC.

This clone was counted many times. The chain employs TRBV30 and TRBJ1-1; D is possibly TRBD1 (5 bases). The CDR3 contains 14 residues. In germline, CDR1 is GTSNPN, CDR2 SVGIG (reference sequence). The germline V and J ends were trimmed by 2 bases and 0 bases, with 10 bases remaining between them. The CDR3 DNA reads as TGTGCCTGGAGTTGGGGACTAGTGAACACTGAAGCTTTCTTT. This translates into CAWSWGLVNTEAFF.